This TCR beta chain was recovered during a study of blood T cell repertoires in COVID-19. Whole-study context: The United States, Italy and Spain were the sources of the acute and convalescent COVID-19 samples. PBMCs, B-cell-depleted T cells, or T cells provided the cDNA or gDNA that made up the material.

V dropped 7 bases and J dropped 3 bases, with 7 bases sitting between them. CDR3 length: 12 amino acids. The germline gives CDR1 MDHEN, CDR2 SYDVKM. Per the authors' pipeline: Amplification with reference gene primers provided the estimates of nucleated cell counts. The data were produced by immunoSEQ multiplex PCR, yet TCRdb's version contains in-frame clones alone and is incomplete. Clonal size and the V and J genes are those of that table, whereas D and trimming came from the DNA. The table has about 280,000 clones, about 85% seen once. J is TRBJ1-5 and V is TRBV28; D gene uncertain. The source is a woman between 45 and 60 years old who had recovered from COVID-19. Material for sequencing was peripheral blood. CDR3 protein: CASIEANQPQHF. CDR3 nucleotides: TGTGCCAGCATTGAAGCCAATCAGCCCCAGCATTTT.